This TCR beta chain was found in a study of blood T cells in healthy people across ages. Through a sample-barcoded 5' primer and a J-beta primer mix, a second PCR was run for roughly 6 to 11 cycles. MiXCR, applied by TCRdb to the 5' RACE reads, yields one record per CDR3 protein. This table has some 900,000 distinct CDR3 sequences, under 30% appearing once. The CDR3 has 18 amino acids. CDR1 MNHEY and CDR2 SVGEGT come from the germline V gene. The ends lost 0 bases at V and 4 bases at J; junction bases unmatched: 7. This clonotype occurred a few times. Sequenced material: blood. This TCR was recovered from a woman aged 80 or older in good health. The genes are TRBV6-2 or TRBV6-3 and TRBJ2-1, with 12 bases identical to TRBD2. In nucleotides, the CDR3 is TGTGCCAGCAGTTACTCGCTAGCGGGGGGGCCTGGATACAATGAGCAGTTCTTC. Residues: CASSYSLAGGPGYNEQFF.